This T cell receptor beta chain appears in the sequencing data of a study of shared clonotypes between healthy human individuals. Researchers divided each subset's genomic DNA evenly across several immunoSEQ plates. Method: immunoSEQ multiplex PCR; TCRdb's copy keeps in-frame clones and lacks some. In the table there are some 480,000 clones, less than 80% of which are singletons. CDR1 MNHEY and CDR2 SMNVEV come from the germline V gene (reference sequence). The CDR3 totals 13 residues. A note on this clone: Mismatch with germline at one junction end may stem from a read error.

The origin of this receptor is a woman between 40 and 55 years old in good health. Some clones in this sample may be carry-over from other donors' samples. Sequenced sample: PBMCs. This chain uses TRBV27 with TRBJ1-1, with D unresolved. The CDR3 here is CASSISRGTEAFF. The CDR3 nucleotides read TGTGCCAGCAGTATATCCCGAGGCACTGAAGCTTTCTTT.